These 20 T cell receptor beta chains originate from one sample sequenced in a study of blood T cell repertoires in COVID-19 (dated by TCRdb to the early 2020s). The protocol used for the library was the immunoSEQ multiplex PCR assay. TCRdb retrieved this table from immuneACCESS and kept in-frame rearrangements only. Not all clones are present; in checked studies, unresolved V genes account for under half, and no reason is known for the remainder. Present in this sample are 200,000 to 250,000 clones, around 86% of which were seen just once. Together, the top ten hold 3.5% to 4% of the sample. The material sequenced was PBMCs or T cells enriched from blood (not recorded which). These receptors all stem from a middle-aged woman with acute COVID-19.

V gene TRBV7-9 combines with J gene TRBJ2-7; possible D gene TRBD1, 6 bases. This CDR3 has 14 amino acids. CDR1 is SEHNR and CDR2 is FQNEAQ in the germline V gene (reference sequence). V lost 0 bases to trimming and J lost 5 bases, with 11 bases between them. CDR3 DNA sequence: TGTGCCAGCAGCTTAGCGTGGACAGCCGACGAGCAGTACTTC. Its protein is CASSLAWTADEQYF.

The chain joins TRBV15 to TRBJ2-7; D is perhaps TRBD2 (6 bases). CDR3 length: 15 amino acids. Looked up from germline, CDR1 is LNHNV and CDR2 is YYDKDF (reference sequence). Trimming took off 1 base at V and 0 bases at J, with 10 bases between the two ends. CDR3 sequence: CATSRVFGSSYEQYF. DNA for the CDR3: TGTGCCACCAGCAGAGTGTTCGGGAGCTCCTACGAGCAGTACTTC.

This chain joins TRBV16 and TRBJ1-4; 8 bases line up with TRBD1. The germline V gene encodes CDR1 KGHSY and CDR2 FQNENV. The length of the CDR3 is 15 residues. V shed 5 bases, J shed 7 bases, and the junction held 9 bases outside the gene matches. The CDR3 bases are TGTGCCAGCAGCGCCCGACAGGGGAGGGTTGAAAAACTGTTTTTT. Its translation: CASSARQGRVEKLFF.

This clone has only a few counts. The chain links TRBV5-1 to TRBJ1-1; TRBD1 aligns across 10 bases. Germline assignment: CDR1 SGHRS and CDR2 YFSETQ. CDR3 size: 17 residues. V trimming: 0 bases; J trimming: 1 base; junction bases outside the gene matches: 6. CDR3 in amino acids: CASSLGGTGVGNTEAFF. In DNA form, the CDR3 reads TGCGCCAGCAGCTTGGGCGGGACAGGGGTTGGGAACACTGAAGCTTTCTTT.

The chain combines TRBV30 with TRBJ2-1; 8 bases are shared with TRBD1. Losses at the gene ends were 2 bases for V and 10 bases for J; bases not matched to a gene: 10. CDR3 size: 14 residues. Germline values: CDR1 GTSNPN, CDR2 SVGIG (reference sequence). The CDR3 coding sequence is TGTGCCTGGAGTCACAGGACAGGGAGGCAAGAGCAGTTCTTC. Translation gives CAWSHRTGRQEQFF.

The genes are TRBV6-2 or TRBV6-3 and TRBJ1-4; D ambiguous. The ends were cut back, 6 bases at V and 6 bases at J, with 17 bases in the middle. The CDR3 spans 15 residues. Germline CDR1 MNHEY, CDR2 SVGEGT. CDR3 sequence: CASSGIHQYDEKLFF. In nucleotides, the CDR3 is TGTGCCAGCAGCGGCATACACCAATATGATGAAAAACTGTTTTTT.

This clone was observed a single time. This sequence joins TRBV5-1 and TRBJ1-2, with TRBD1 matching 7 bases. The V gene's germline CDR1 is SGHRS and CDR2 YFSETQ. The trim removed 7 bases at V and 2 bases at J, leaving 8 bases unmatched. The CDR3 sequence is 14 residues long. CDR3 in amino acids: CASRSTGPNYGYTF. The CDR3 bases are TGCGCCAGCCGCTCGACAGGGCCGAACTATGGCTACACCTTC.

This chain joins TRBV9 and TRBJ1-3; weak D call: TRBD1 (6 bases). Germline-derived CDR1 and CDR2 are SGDLS and YYNGEE. CDR3 length equals 15 residues. The germline V and J ends were trimmed by 0 bases and 3 bases, with 10 bases remaining between them. The CDR3 sequence: CASSVESGVGNTIYF. Here the CDR3 DNA reads TGTGCCAGCAGCGTAGAATCAGGGGTTGGAAACACCATATATTTT.

The V gene is TRBV4-1, the J gene TRBJ2-1, with unresolved D. The CDR3 has 18 amino acids. Germline V gene data show CDR1 as MGHRA and CDR2 as YSYEKL. Trimming removed 0 bases from V and 1 base from J, with 16 bases in between. The chain's CDR3 is CASSQDQSVRVSYNEQFF. In DNA form, the CDR3 reads TGCGCCAGCAGCCAAGATCAGAGCGTTCGCGTTTCCTACAATGAGCAGTTCTTC.

CDR3 DNA sequence: TGTGCCAGCACCGACGGACAGGGAATAAGGGGCTACACCTTC. Protein product: CASTDGQGIRGYTF. The genes are TRBV6-5 and TRBJ1-2; 8 nucleotides agree with TRBD1. J was trimmed by 8 bases and V by 7 bases; bases with no gene match: 12. Germline V CDR1 and CDR2: MNHEY, SVGAGI. The CDR3 has 14 residues.

V is TRBV6-1 and J is TRBJ1-1, with D tentatively TRBD1 (6 bases). With 2 bases removed from V and 9 bases from J, the gap between germline ends came to 7 bases. The V gene's germline CDR1 is MNHNS and CDR2 SASEGT. The length of the CDR3 is 11 residues. CDR3 sequence (DNA): TGTGCCAGCAGTGAACAGGGGAAAGCTTTCTTT. It is translated as CASSEQGKAFF.

The CDR3 protein is CASSPRLAGGLYEQYF. The CDR3 DNA reads as TGTGCCAGCAGCCCCCGACTAGCGGGAGGGCTTTACGAGCAGTACTTC. The chain recombines TRBV6-6 with TRBJ2-7; 14 bases line up with TRBD2. Germline lookup yields CDR1 MNHNY and CDR2 SVGAGI (reference sequence). V was clipped by 6 bases and J by 4 bases; unmatched bases: 8. This CDR3 has 16 amino acids.

The chain combines TRBV11-2 with TRBJ2-3; weak D call: TRBD2 (6 bases). This CDR3 is built from 16 residues. Germline values: CDR1 SGHAT, CDR2 FQNNGV. Trimming shortened V by 1 base and J by 0 bases, and 11 bases separated the two germline ends. CDR3 DNA sequence: TGTGCCAGCAGCTTAGGCCTAGCGAGCAGCACAGATACGCAGTATTTT. Translated, it gives CASSLGLASSTDTQYF.

The genes are TRBV11-2 and TRBJ2-7, with 9 bases lining up with TRBD1. The ends lost 3 bases at V and 9 bases at J; junction bases unmatched: 6. CDR3 size: 13 residues. Germline V lookup: CDR1 SGHAT, CDR2 FQNNGV. This CDR3 is CASSLRQGVGQYF. CDR3 coding DNA: TGTGCCAGCAGCTTGAGACAGGGGGTGGGGCAGTACTTC.

The gene calls are TRBV27 and TRBJ1-5; 8 bases are shared with TRBD1. The germline V gene has CDR1 MNHEY and CDR2 SMNVEV (reference sequence). This CDR3 has 18 amino acids. Trimming removed 7 bases from V and 0 bases from J; junction bases left unmatched: 14. CDR3 protein: CASMNGQGGGFSNQPQHF. CDR3 nucleotide sequence: TGTGCCAGCATGAACGGACAGGGCGGCGGGTTTAGCAATCAGCCCCAGCATTTT.

The chain couples TRBV28 to TRBJ2-2, with D possibly TRBD2 on 6 matching bases. Germline V gene sequence: CDR1 MDHEN, CDR2 SYDVKM. V gave up 3 bases and J gave up 6 bases, with 11 bases separating them. CDR3 size: 14 residues. The CDR3 sequence: CASSFGGIAGELFF. The CDR3 DNA reads TGTGCCAGCAGTTTCGGCGGGATTGCCGGGGAGCTGTTTTTT.

The chain couples TRBV29-1 to TRBJ2-7; maybe TRBD1 (5 bases). This CDR3 is built from 12 residues. Germline V gene sequence: CDR1 SQVTM, CDR2 ANQGSEA. V was trimmed by 4 bases and J by 1 base, leaving 8 bases between them. The CDR3 protein is CSVGGLSYEQYF. In DNA, the CDR3 is TGCAGCGTTGGGGGCTTATCCTACGAGCAGTACTTC.

The chain has TRBV29-1 and TRBJ2-1; 7 positions agree with TRBD1. This CDR3 has 13 amino acids. Germline V gives CDR1 SQVTM, CDR2 ANQGSEA. Trimming removed 8 bases from V and 7 bases from J; junction bases left unmatched: 11. Here the CDR3 reads CSRRGGPTNEQFF. The CDR3 DNA reads as TGCAGCCGACGAGGGGGCCCAACAAATGAGCAGTTCTTC.

The chain joins TRBV5-1 to TRBJ2-3; D not certain. V was pared by 0 bases and J by 3 bases, with 5 bases between. Germline V gives CDR1 SGHRS, CDR2 YFSETQ. This CDR3 is built from 13 residues. The CDR3 loop reads CASSLGATDTQYF. CDR3 DNA: TGCGCCAGCAGCTTGGGGGCGACAGATACGCAGTATTTT.

The rearrangement uses TRBV2 and TRBJ1-5, with a tentative D call TRBD1 (5 bases). Trimming cost V 6 bases and J 3 bases, with 15 bases left between them. The CDR3 sequence is 15 residues long. The germline V gene has CDR1 SNHLY and CDR2 FYNNEI. The CDR3 reads CASRTRGVLNQPQHF. The CDR3 DNA reads TGTGCCAGCAGAACCCGGGGGGTCCTCAATCAGCCCCAGCATTTT.